This TCR beta chain is from a study of T cells expressing NK-cell markers (dated by TCRdb to 2020 to 2021). A note on the overall study: TCR beta-chain repertoires were profiled in sorted CD3+CD56+NKG2C+, CD3+CD56+NKG2C- and CD3+CD56-NKG2C+ T-cell subsets from seven or eight donors. Of the eight sequenced donors, seven were found to be HCMV-seropositive and one was found to be HCMV-seronegative. Libraries were sequenced as 2 x 150 bp reads on Illumina HiSeq 2000/2500, MiSeq or NextSeq. Randomly selected healthy volunteers, three men and five women, were used as the eight sequenced donors.

HCMV-specific IgG was detected in serum with a commercial ELISA kit to determine HCMV serostatus. Peripheral blood mononuclear cells were isolated from blood by Ficoll density gradient centrifugation. Broad study findings and their caveats: Those dominant clonotypes were again the most abundant among CD3+CD56-NKG2C+ cells in a handful of donors, at about 28.3-60.1%. Whether the expanded NKG2C-expressing T cell clones were specific for HCMV antigens was left unclear. In several donors, the dominant CD3+CD56+NKG2C+ clonotypes were among the top 10 CD8+ clonotypes and accounted for roughly 1.0-7.5% of CD8+ T cells.

The sequencer listed for this sample is Illumina HiSeq 2000. The TCR beta cDNA libraries were made using 5'RACE template switching, a step that added both a universal primer site and unique molecular identifiers. Synthesis of cDNA was primed from the TCR beta constant segment and was followed by two consecutive PCR amplification steps. Turning to the authors' computational methods: MIGEC was used to demultiplex reads and group the reads by UMI, and MiTCR was used to assemble and quantify clonotypes. To exclude erroneous sequences, any TCR cDNA sequence not supported by at least two reads was discarded. Downstream repertoire analysis used the tcR package, and clonotypes were matched across fractions by CDR3 nucleotide sequence plus V segment. VDJmatch was used to annotate antigen specificity against VDJdb, with one amino acid substitution in CDR3 permitted. After reprocessing by TCRdb, each CDR3 protein sequence is one entry, and no DNA is given. TCRdb's processing, not the study's, gives the V and J calls here. The table held for this sample gives about 430,000 distinct CDR3 sequences. The ten largest clonotypes hold over 1.1% of the sample.

Counted from cysteine to phenylalanine, this CDR3 has 16 amino acids. Only the protein sequence is given. For CDR1 and CDR2, the germline V gene lists SGHTA and FQGNSA. To note about this clonotype: Its antigen remains undetermined.

Input material: blood T cells: a sorted CD56 or NKG2C T cell subset, CD4+ or CD8+ T cells, or bulk PBMC T cells (not recorded which). The receptor was isolated from a woman in her 50s in good health. Donor details come from another sample of the same person, matched by shared clones. This chain joins TRBV7-2 to TRBJ2-2; without DNA, the TCRdb call of TRBD2 cannot be checked. The CDR3 reads as follows: CASSFSAGAGTGELFF.